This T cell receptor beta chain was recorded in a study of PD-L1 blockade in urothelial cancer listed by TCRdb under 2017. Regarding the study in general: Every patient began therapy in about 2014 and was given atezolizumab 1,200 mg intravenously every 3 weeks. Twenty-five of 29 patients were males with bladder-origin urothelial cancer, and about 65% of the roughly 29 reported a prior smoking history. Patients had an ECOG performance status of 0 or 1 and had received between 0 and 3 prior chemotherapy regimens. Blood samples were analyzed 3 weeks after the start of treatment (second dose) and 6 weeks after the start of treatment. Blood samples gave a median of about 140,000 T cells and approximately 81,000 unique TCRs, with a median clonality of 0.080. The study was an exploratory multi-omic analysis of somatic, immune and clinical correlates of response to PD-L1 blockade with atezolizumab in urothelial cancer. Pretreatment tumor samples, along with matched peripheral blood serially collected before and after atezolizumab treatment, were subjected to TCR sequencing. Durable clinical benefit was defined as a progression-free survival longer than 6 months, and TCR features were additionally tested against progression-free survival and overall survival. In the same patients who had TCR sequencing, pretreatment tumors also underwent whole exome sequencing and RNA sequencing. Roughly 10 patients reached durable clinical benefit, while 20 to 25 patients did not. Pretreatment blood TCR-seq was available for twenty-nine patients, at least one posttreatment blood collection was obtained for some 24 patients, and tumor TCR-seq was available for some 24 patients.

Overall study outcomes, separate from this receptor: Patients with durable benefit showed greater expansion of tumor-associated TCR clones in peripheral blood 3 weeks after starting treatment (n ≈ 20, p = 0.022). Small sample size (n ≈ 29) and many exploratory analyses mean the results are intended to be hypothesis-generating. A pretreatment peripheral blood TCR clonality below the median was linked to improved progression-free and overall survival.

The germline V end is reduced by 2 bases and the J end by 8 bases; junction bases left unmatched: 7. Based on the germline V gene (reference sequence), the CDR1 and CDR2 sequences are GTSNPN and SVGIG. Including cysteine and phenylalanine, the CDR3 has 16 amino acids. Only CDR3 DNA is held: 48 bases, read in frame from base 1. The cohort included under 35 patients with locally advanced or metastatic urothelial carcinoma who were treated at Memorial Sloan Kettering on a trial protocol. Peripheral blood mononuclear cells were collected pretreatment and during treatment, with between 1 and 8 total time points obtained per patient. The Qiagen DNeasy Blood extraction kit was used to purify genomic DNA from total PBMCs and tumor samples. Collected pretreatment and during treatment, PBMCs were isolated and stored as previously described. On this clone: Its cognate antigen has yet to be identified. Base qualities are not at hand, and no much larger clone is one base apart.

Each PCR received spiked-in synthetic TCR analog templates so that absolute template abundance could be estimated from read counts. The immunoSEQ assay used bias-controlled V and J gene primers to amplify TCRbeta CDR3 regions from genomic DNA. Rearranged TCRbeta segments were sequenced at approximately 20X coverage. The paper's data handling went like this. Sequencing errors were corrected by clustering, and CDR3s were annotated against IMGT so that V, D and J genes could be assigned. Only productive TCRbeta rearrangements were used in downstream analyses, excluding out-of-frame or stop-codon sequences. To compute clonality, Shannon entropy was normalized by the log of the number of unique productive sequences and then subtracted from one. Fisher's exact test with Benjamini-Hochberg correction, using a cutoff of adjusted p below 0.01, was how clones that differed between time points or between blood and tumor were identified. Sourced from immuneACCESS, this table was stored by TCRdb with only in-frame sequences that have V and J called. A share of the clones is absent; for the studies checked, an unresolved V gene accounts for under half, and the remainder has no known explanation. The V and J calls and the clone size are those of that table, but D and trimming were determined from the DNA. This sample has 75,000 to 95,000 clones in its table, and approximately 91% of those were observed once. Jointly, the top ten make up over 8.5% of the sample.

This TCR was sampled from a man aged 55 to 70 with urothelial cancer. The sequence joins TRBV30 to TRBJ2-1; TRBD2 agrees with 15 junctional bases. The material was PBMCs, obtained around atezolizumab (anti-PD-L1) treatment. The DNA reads TGTGCCTGGAGTTCAGGACTAGCGGGGGGGCGCCATGAGCAGTTCTTC. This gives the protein CAWSSGLAGGRHEQFF.